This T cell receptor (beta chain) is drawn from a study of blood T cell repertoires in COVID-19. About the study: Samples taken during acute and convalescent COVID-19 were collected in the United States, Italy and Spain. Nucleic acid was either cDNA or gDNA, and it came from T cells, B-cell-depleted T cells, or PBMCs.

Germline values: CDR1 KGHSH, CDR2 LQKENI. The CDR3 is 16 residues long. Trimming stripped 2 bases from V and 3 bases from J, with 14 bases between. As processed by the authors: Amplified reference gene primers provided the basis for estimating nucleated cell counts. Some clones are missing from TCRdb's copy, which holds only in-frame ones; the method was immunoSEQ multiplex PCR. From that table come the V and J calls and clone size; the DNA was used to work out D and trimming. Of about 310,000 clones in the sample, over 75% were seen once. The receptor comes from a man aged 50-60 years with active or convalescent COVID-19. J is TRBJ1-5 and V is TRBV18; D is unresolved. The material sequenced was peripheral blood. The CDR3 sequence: CASSPGSTRNNQPQHF. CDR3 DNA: TGTGCCAGCTCACCAGGGTCGACTAGGAACAATCAGCCCCAGCATTTT.